This T cell receptor (beta chain) was observed in a study of T cells in Graves' hyperthyroidism and ophthalmopathy (dated by TCRdb to between 2017 and 2020). Regarding the research as a whole: Peripheral blood was collected at initial diagnosis, before any treatment. Prospective prediction of ophthalmopathy was tested in an independent validation cohort of approximately 18 hyperthyroidism patients and some 17 patients who later progressed to ophthalmopathy. To identify distinguishing TCR V-J signatures, a discovery cohort of about 95 patients was used, comprising some 45 with Graves' ophthalmopathy and approximately 58 with stable Graves' hyperthyroidism. The paper reports TCR Vbeta CDR3 sequencing of approximately 140 peripheral blood samples: fewer than 50 ophthalmopathy, fewer than 80 hyperthyroidism and about 17 progressor patients. The 100 or so discovery patients were randomly divided into training and test sets at a 7:3 ratio. Following sampling, methimazole starting at 30 mg daily was given to hyperthyroidism patients, and high-dose intravenous methylprednisolone was given to ophthalmopathy patients. In roughly six Graves' hyperthyroidism patients, the study also compared T-cell repertoires from thyroid tissue with T-cell repertoires from blood. Broader findings and caveats from the paper: Blood samples also contained most of the expanded thyroid clonotypes (frequency above 0.001), which suggests that blood repertoires may reflect thyroid immune responses. A model built on a 13 V-J signature distinguished ophthalmopathy from stable hyperthyroidism, reaching 85% to 90% sensitivity and about 81% specificity in cross-validation and 80%/75% in testing. In validation, the model predicted progression to ophthalmopathy with over 65% sensitivity and less than 80% specificity, a median of 6.5 months before onset. Sample size was not statistically predetermined, and investigators were not blinded to group allocation.

V is shortened by 5 bases, J by 8 bases, and the region joining them spans 15 bases. The germline V gene yields SGHAT for CDR1 and FQNNGV for CDR2. The CDR3, from cysteine to phenylalanine, totals 13 residues. The retained sequence is limited to the CDR3, 39 bases, with the frame set at the first base. This clonotype was observed a few times. The specificity of this receptor is unknown. Nothing much larger sits one base from this clone, and base qualities are not available. Ophthalmopathy patients had moderately to severely active disease, with a Clinical Activity Score of 3 or more, a NOSPECS grade of 4 or more, and a disease duration of less than 3 months. The study excluded patients with uncontrolled infections, other autoimmune diseases, pregnancy or lactation. Clinical symptoms, serum thyroxine and TRAb, thyroid ultrasound, and orbital computed tomography formed the basis for the diagnoses. Ficoll-Paque density gradient centrifugation was used to isolate PBMCs from about 9.4 ml of fresh peripheral blood. Trizol reagent was used to extract total RNA, and RNA quality was then checked on an Agilent 2100 Bioanalyzer.

Amplification of TCR beta CDR3 regions was carried out from RNA transcripts. For the first round of RT-PCR on the TCR CDR3, the HTBI primer set was used together with the Qiagen OneStep RT-PCR kit. A second multiplex PCR round built the libraries, followed by size selection and purification. Paired-end sequencing of the libraries was performed with 100 bp reads on an Illumina HiSeq2000. In the paper's pipeline: SOAPnuke was used to process the raw data, removing reads that contained adapters or uncalled bases, had a mean Phred below 15, or lacked an exact match to the constant primer or identifier. High-quality paired reads were merged with COPE v1.2.5, and unique nucleotide sequences were defined as clonotypes. MiTCR v1.1 was used to align the clonotypes against IMGT TRBV, TRBD and TRBJ reference segments. Only V-J combinations with frequency above 0.0001, covering 99% to 99.2% of repertoires, were analysed. The TCS score was defined as F50 (clonal expansion) divided by E x V (chaos), with BLOSUM62-based TCRdist calculated between CDR3 peptides within each V-J. Welch's t-statistics and random forest reduced roughly 500 V-J features to 10 to 15, which were used in a naive Bayes classifier (R e1071). The Morisita-Horn index was used to measure how similar the thyroid and blood repertoires were. TCRdb reworked the public reads: Q25 trimming with fastp, MiXCR clone assembly, productive beta chains retained. All rows with the same CDR3 protein become a single entry with the most common DNA and genes. TCRdb assigned the V and J calls; the authors' analysis was not used. Present in this sample are approximately 610,000 distinct CDR3 sequences, around 15% of which were seen just once. The biggest ten clones account for roughly 4.3% of the sample.

Sequencing used blood. Recombination linked TRBV11-2 to TRBJ1-2; no D gene is confidently identified. The TCR comes from a woman in her thirties or forties with Graves' ophthalmopathy. The nucleotide sequence is TGTGCCAGCAGCCCGTGGAATTACGGGGGCTACACCTTC. The encoded protein is CASSPWNYGGYTF.